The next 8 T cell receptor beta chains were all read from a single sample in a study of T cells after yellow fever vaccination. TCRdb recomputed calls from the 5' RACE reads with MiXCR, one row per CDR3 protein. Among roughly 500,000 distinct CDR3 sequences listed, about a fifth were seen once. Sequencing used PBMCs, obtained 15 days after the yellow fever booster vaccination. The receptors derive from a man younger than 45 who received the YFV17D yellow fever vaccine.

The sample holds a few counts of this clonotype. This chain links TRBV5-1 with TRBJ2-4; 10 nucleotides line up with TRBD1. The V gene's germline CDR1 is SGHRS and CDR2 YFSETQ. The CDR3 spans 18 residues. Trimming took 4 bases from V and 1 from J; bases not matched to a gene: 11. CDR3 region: CASSRHGGQGTAKNIQYF. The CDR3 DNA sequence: TGCGCCAGCAGCCGCCATGGGGGACAGGGGACCGCCAAAAACATTCAGTACTTC.

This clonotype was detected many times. The CDR3 DNA reads as TGTGCCAGCAGTGAAGGGGGCTGGACTAGCGCATTCACCGGGGAGCTGTTTTTT. It translates to CASSEGGWTSAFTGELFF. This chain connects TRBV2 to TRBJ2-2; TRBD2 matches at 9 bases. The CDR3 covers 18 residues. V trimming: 1 base; J trimming: 4 bases; junction bases outside the gene matches: 10. The V gene's germline CDR1 is SNHLY and CDR2 FYNNEI.

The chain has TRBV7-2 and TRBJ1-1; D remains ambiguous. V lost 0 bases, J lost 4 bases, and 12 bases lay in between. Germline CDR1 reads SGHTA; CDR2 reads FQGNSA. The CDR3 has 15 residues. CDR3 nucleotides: TGTGCCAGCAGCTTAGCGCCGGGCAGATCCACTGAAGCTTTCTTT. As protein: CASSLAPGRSTEAFF.

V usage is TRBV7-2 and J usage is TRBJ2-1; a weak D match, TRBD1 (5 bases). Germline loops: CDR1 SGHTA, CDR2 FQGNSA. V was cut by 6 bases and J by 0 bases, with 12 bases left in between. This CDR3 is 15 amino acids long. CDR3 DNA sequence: TGTGCCAGCAGTCTTTATACAGGCTCCTACAATGAGCAGTTCTTC. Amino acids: CASSLYTGSYNEQFF.

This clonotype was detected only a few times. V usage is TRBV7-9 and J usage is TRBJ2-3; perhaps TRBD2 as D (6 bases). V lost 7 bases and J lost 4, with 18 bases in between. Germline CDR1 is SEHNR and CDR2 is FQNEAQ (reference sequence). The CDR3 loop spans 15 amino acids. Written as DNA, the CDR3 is TGTGCCAGCACCACAGGCAGGTCTAGCGCAGATACGCAGTATTTT. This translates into CASTTGRSSADTQYF.

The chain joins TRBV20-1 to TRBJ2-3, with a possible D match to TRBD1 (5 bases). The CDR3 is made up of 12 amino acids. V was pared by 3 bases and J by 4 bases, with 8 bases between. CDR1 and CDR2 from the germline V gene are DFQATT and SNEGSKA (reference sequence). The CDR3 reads CSARGPADTQYF. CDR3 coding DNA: TGCAGTGCTAGGGGGCCGGCAGATACGCAGTATTTT.

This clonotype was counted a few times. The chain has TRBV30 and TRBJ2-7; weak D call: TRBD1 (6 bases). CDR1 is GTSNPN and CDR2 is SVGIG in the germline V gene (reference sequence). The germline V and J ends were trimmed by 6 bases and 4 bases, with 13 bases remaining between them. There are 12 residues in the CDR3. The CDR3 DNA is TGTGCCTGTCTCAGACAGGATTACGAGCAGTACTTC. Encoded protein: CACLRQDYEQYF.

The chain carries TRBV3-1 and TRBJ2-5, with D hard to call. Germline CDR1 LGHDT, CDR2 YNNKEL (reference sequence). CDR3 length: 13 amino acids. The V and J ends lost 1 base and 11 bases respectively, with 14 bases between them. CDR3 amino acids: CASSQVRGAFQYF. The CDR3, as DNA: TGTGCCAGCAGCCAAGTGAGAGGAGCGTTTCAGTACTTC.